One sample yielded the 8 T cell receptor beta chains listed below, sequenced in a study of blood T cells in healthy people across ages. Then a second PCR, running roughly 6 to 12 cycles, was carried out with a sample-barcoded 5' primer and a J-beta primer mix. TCRdb redid the calling of the 5' RACE reads with MiXCR, one entry per CDR3 protein. The sample includes hundreds of thousands of distinct CDR3 sequences, 56% of them seen just once. The sequencing input was blood. Receptors originate from a man aged 35 to 55 in good health.

The chain is built from TRBV20-1 and TRBJ2-5; no clear D gene. This CDR3 is 14 amino acids long. Trimming removed 2 bases at V and 1 base at J, with 11 bases between. The germline CDR1 and CDR2 sequences are DFQATT and SNEGSKA (reference sequence). CDR3 sequence (DNA): TGCAGTGCTAGAATCCCGGGCCTCCAAGAGACCCAGTACTTC. This sequence encodes CSARIPGLQETQYF.

This clonotype occurred once. V and J are TRBV29-1 and TRBJ2-2; 12 bases fit TRBD2. CDR1 is SQVTM, CDR2 ANQGSEA, per germline. V trimming: 4 bases; J trimming: 6 bases; junction bases outside the gene matches: 0. The CDR3 runs 13 residues. For the CDR3, the DNA is TGCAGCGTTGGACTAGCGGGGGCCGGGGAGCTGTTTTTT. The encoded protein is CSVGLAGAGELFF.

This clonotype was recorded once. The V call is TRBV15, the J call TRBJ2-3; D ambiguous. V lost 4 bases to trimming and J lost 0 bases, with 11 bases between them. Germline CDR1 and CDR2: LNHNV and YYDKDF (reference sequence). This CDR3 is 15 amino acids long. The CDR3 sequence: CATSTNSSSTDTQYF. The DNA for the CDR3 is TGTGCCACCAGCACCAACAGCTCCAGCACAGATACGCAGTATTTT.

This clonotype has a handful of counts. This rearrangement joins TRBV15 to TRBJ2-5; D not resolved. This CDR3 has 14 amino acids. V lost 0 bases, J lost 1 base, and 6 bases lay in between. Germline V lookup: CDR1 LNHNV, CDR2 YYDKDF (reference sequence). In nucleotides, the CDR3 is TGTGCCACCAGCAGAGAGGTTTTCCAAGAGACCCAGTACTTC. Residues: CATSREVFQETQYF.

This chain connects TRBV2 to TRBJ2-3; TRBD2 agrees at 7 bases. The CDR3 is made up of 14 amino acids. The ends lost 7 bases at V and 1 base at J; junction bases unmatched: 5. Germline CDR1 and CDR2: SNHLY and FYNNEI. The CDR3 sequence is CASTGGVGTDTQYF. The CDR3 coding sequence is TGTGCCAGCACGGGAGGAGTGGGCACAGATACGCAGTATTTT.

In this sample, this clonotype turned up a few times. The DNA for the CDR3 is TGCAGCGTTGTTGGGTACACCGGGGAGCTGTTTTTT. Protein product: CSVVGYTGELFF. The chain joins TRBV29-1 to TRBJ2-2; unclear D gene. Germline V lookup: CDR1 SQVTM, CDR2 ANQGSEA. The CDR3 spans 12 residues. The germline V and J ends were trimmed by 4 bases and 3 bases, with 6 bases remaining between them.

This chain uses TRBV6-6 with TRBJ1-5; 7 bases are shared with TRBD1. The V gene end was trimmed by 6 bases and the J gene end by 0 bases; junction bases not matched to a gene: 8. Per germline, CDR1 MNHNY and CDR2 SVGAGI (reference sequence). This CDR3 comprises 16 residues. The CDR3 DNA is TGTGCCAGCAGCCCCGGGACAGCAAATAGCAATCAGCCCCAGCATTTT. Translating gives CASSPGTANSNQPQHF.

CDR3 sequence reads: CASSLAGASYNEQFF. As DNA, the CDR3 is TGTGCCAGCAGCTTAGCGGGGGCCTCCTACAATGAGCAGTTCTTC. The chain joins TRBV7-6 to TRBJ2-1, with D tentatively TRBD1 (6 bases). The CDR3 runs to 15 residues. Germline loops: CDR1 SGHVS, CDR2 FNYEAQ. Between the trimmed V and J ends, which lost 0 bases and 0 bases, there was a span of 6 bases.